One sample yielded the 30 T cell receptor beta chains listed below, sequenced in a study of blood T cell repertoires in COVID-19. Libraries were prepared by immunoSEQ multiplex PCR; TCRdb keeps only in-frame clonotypes and omits some of them. The sample consists of about 40,000 clones, about 87% of them appearing once. Sequenced sample: peripheral blood. Receptors originate from a woman between 65 and 79 years old with acute or convalescent COVID-19.

This chain links TRBV6-5 with TRBJ2-3, with 9 bases that match TRBD1. J lost 5 bases, V lost 6 bases, and 9 bases had no gene match. This CDR3 has 15 residues. From germline, CDR1 is MNHEY and CDR2 SVGAGI. The CDR3 reads CASSLGQGIGDTQYF. The CDR3 bases are TGTGCCAGCAGCTTAGGACAGGGGATAGGAGATACGCAGTATTTT.

CDR3 sequence (DNA): TGTGCCAGCAGCCCCCAACAGGGGACAAGCACAGATACGCAGTATTTT. Residues: CASSPQQGTSTDTQYF. The genes are TRBV7-2 and TRBJ2-3; 7 positions match TRBD1. The length of the CDR3 is 16 residues. Germline V gene lookup returns CDR1 SGHTA and CDR2 FQGNSA. With 5 bases clipped from V and 0 bases from J, the junction kept 8 bases outside the gene matches.

The V and J genes are TRBV30 and TRBJ2-5; D possibly corresponds to TRBD2 (5 bases). V dropped 2 bases and J dropped 4 bases, with 11 bases sitting between them. Germline CDR1 reads GTSNPN; CDR2 reads SVGIG (reference sequence). The CDR3 is 13 amino acids. CDR3 protein: CAWSRSGSETQYF. DNA for the CDR3: TGTGCCTGGAGTCGCTCGGGGTCAGAGACCCAGTACTTC.

The V call is TRBV5-4, the J call TRBJ2-1; 12 nucleotides align to TRBD2. Germline-derived CDR1 and CDR2 are SGHNT and YYREEE (reference sequence). There are 16 residues in the CDR3. V dropped 0 bases and J dropped 4; count of bases not matched to a gene: 2. DNA for the CDR3: TGTGCCAGCAGCTTGGGAGGACTAGCGGGGTACAATGAGCAGTTCTTC. Translation: CASSLGGLAGYNEQFF.

The CDR3 coding sequence is TGCGCCAGCAGCCTAAGACAGGGGAACACTGAAGCTTTCTTT. Amino acids: CASSLRQGNTEAFF. The chain links TRBV5-1 to TRBJ1-1; 7 nucleotides match TRBD1. Trimming cost V 4 bases and J 1 base; bases outside gene matches: 4. This CDR3 comprises 14 residues. Germline values: CDR1 SGHRS, CDR2 YFSETQ.

The chain combines TRBV25-1 with TRBJ1-6; a possible D gene is TRBD1 (5 bases). Germline V CDR1 and CDR2: MGHDK, SYGVNS. The CDR3 extends over 16 amino acids. The germline V and J ends were trimmed by 2 bases and 7 bases, with 15 bases remaining between them. The CDR3 protein is CASSEGWRGWNSPLHF. CDR3 sequence (DNA): TGTGCCAGCAGTGAAGGGTGGAGGGGCTGGAATTCACCCCTCCACTTT.

The genes are TRBV30 and TRBJ1-6, with 10 bases that match TRBD1. The CDR3 consists of 16 residues. The germline V gene has CDR1 GTSNPN and CDR2 SVGIG (reference sequence). V lost 2 bases, J lost 10 bases, and 11 bases stayed unmatched. CDR3 region: CAWSPTRTGGGSPLHF. The CDR3 bases are TGTGCCTGGAGTCCTACCAGGACAGGGGGAGGCTCACCCCTCCACTTT.

The CDR3 DNA is TGTGCCAGCAGCTTTGGGCAGGGGGCAGATGAGCAGTTCTTC. Protein sequence: CASSFGQGADEQFF. The chain employs TRBV7-6 and TRBJ2-1; 8 nucleotides align to TRBD1. V gave up 3 bases and J gave up 8 bases; unmatched junction bases: 6. In germline, CDR1 is SGHVS, CDR2 FNYEAQ. This CDR3 comprises 14 residues.

The chain carries TRBV9 and TRBJ2-3, with D uncertain. The CDR3 sequence is 14 residues long. Germline V gives CDR1 SGDLS, CDR2 YYNGEE. Deletions cut 0 bases from V and 5 bases from J, with 10 bases between. The CDR3: CASSVAGVQDTQYF. The DNA for the CDR3 is TGTGCCAGCAGCGTAGCAGGCGTGCAAGATACGCAGTATTTT.

J is TRBJ1-5 and V is TRBV10-3; D not certain. Germline CDR1 reads ENHRY; CDR2 reads SYGVKD. The CDR3 extends over 15 amino acids. Trimming stripped 7 bases from V and 4 bases from J, with 17 bases between. CDR3: CAIKTDGAENQPQHF. CDR3 nucleotide sequence: TGTGCCATCAAGACTGACGGTGCCGAGAATCAGCCCCAGCATTTT.

Worth noting for this clone: This same CDR3 is encoded by further DNA sequences in the sample. The V and J genes are TRBV12-3 or TRBV12-4 and TRBJ2-7; tentatively, D is TRBD1 (6 bases). This CDR3 comprises 13 residues. Trimming cost V 3 bases and J 1 base, with 7 bases left between them. The CDR3 DNA reads TGTGCCAGCAGTTTTACAGGGTCCTACGAGCAGTACGTC. Translation: CASSFTGSYEQYV.

The J gene is TRBJ2-1, the V gene TRBV7-8; the D gene is possibly TRBD2 (6 bases). Trimming removed 5 bases at V and 7 bases at J, with 21 bases between. Per germline, CDR1 SGHVS and CDR2 FQNEAQ. There are 16 residues in the CDR3. The CDR3 sequence is CASSNRDSGFWNEQFF. For the CDR3, the DNA is TGTGCCAGCAGCAATCGGGACTCCGGGTTTTGGAATGAGCAGTTCTTC.

The chain employs TRBV4-3 and TRBJ1-4; D is possibly TRBD1 (5 bases). Trimming left V 0 bases short and J 6 bases short, with 14 bases between. Germline V lookup: CDR1 LGHNA, CDR2 YSLEER. This CDR3 comprises 16 residues. The DNA of the CDR3 is TGCGCCAGCAGCCAAGACTGGGCAAAGGGGCATGAAAAACTGTTTTTT. Translation: CASSQDWAKGHEKLFF.

V gene TRBV27 combines with J gene TRBJ1-6; 7 nucleotides align to TRBD1. Trimming at V came to 3 bases and at J to 2 bases, leaving 4 bases not matched to a gene. CDR3 length: 16 residues. Germline V lookup: CDR1 MNHEY, CDR2 SMNVEV (reference sequence). The CDR3 DNA is TGTGCCAGCAGTTTTGGACAGGTCGCCTATAATTCACCCCTCCACTTT. As protein: CASSFGQVAYNSPLHF.

The rearrangement joins TRBV7-2 to TRBJ2-5, with 7 bases fitting TRBD2. The CDR3 covers 15 residues. From germline, CDR1 is SGHTA and CDR2 FQGNSA. V shed 4 bases and J 3 bases; nucleotides not matched to a gene: 8. CDR3 DNA sequence: TGTGCCAGCAGCTCCCGTTGGGGGGGGGAAGAGACCCAGTACTTC. Its protein is CASSSRWGGEETQYF.

The chain carries TRBV13 and TRBJ2-3, with TRBD2 as a possible D gene (7 bases). The CDR3 length is 15 residues. V lost 7 bases and J lost 2, with 16 bases in between. Germline CDR1 and CDR2: PRHDT and FYEKMQ (reference sequence). The DNA for the CDR3 is TGTGCCAGCAAGATGGGGGGGCTACCCACAGATACGCAGTATTTT. This sequence encodes CASKMGGLPTDTQYF.

The chain carries TRBV29-1 and TRBJ1-6; tentatively, D is TRBD1 (6 bases). The germline CDR1 and CDR2 sequences are SQVTM and ANQGSEA. With 4 bases removed from V and 7 bases from J, the gap between germline ends came to 8 bases. This CDR3 region has 12 residues. CDR3 residues: CSVGQDNSPLHF. CDR3 DNA: TGCAGCGTTGGACAGGACAATTCACCCCTCCACTTT. Drawing the rest from reference TRBV29-1 and TRBJ1-6, the complete variable domain is SAVISQKPSRDICQRGTSLTIQCQVDSQVTMMFWYRQQPGQSLTLIATANQGSEATYESGFVIDKFPISRPNLTFSTLTVSNMSPEDSSIYLCSVGQDNSPLHFGNGTRLTVT.

V gene TRBV6-5 combines with J gene TRBJ2-7; D might be TRBD1 (5 bases). The germline V gene has CDR1 MNHEY and CDR2 SVGAGI. V lost 6 bases, J lost 4 bases, and 16 bases lay in between. The CDR3 has 14 residues. The CDR3 spells CASRFDRAPYEQYV. In nucleotides, the CDR3 is TGTGCCAGCAGATTCGACAGAGCACCTTACGAGCAGTACGTC.

CDR3 in amino acids: CSVRTEYNEQFF. The DNA of the CDR3 is TGCAGCGTTCGGACAGAGTACAATGAGCAGTTCTTC. This sequence joins TRBV29-1 and TRBJ2-1; perhaps TRBD1 as D (6 bases). Germline V gene lookup returns CDR1 SQVTM and CDR2 ANQGSEA. The CDR3 totals 12 residues. Trimming left V 5 bases short and J 4 bases short, with 9 bases between.

This chain joins TRBV24-1 and TRBJ1-2; TRBD1 agrees at 8 bases. Germline CDR1 and CDR2: KGHDR and SFDVKD. The V gene end was trimmed by 7 bases and the J gene end by 2 bases; junction bases not matched to a gene: 11. CDR3 length equals 16 residues. In nucleotides, the CDR3 is TGTGCCACCAGCGACCCCGCGGCAGGGGGCAACTATGGCTACACCTTC. It codes for CATSDPAAGGNYGYTF.

The chain recombines TRBV5-4 with TRBJ2-6; D unresolved. V was shortened by 1 base and J by 3 bases, with 8 bases between the two germline ends. The germline V gene encodes CDR1 SGHNT and CDR2 YYREEE (reference sequence). The CDR3 sequence is 15 residues long. CDR3 amino acids: CASSLSVIGANVLTF. DNA for the CDR3: TGTGCCAGCAGCTTGTCAGTGATTGGGGCCAACGTCCTGACTTTC.

V and J are TRBV7-2 and TRBJ2-6; TRBD1 is a possible D gene (5 bases). Trimming took off 8 bases at V and 2 bases at J, with 10 bases between the two ends. Germline-derived CDR1 and CDR2 are SGHTA and FQGNSA. The CDR3 extends over 14 amino acids. CDR3 bases: TGTGCCAGCTCAGGGTCCCCTGGGGCCAACGTCCTGACTTTC. Protein sequence: CASSGSPGANVLTF.

In its sample, this clone was seen once. The chain links TRBV5-1 to TRBJ2-3; TRBD2 matches at 7 bases. V lost 0 bases and J lost 2; bases outside the gene matches: 12. The germline V gene encodes CDR1 SGHRS and CDR2 YFSETQ. The CDR3 is made up of 18 amino acids. The CDR3: CASSLAHPSRGFTDTQYF. CDR3 in DNA: TGCGCCAGCAGCTTGGCCCACCCTTCGCGGGGGTTCACAGATACGCAGTATTTT.

The chain uses TRBV12-3 or TRBV12-4 and TRBJ1-4, with 10 bases matching TRBD1. The junction had 3 bases not matched to a gene; V was cut back by 7 bases and J by 7 bases. The CDR3 consists of 13 residues. As DNA, the CDR3 is TGTGCCAGCATCAGGACAGGGGGTGAAAAACTGTTTTTT. This codes for CASIRTGGEKLFF.

V gene TRBV3-1 (or the pseudogene TRBV3-2) combines with J gene TRBJ2-1; TRBD2 matches at 9 bases. The CDR3 is made up of 14 amino acids. CDR1 and CDR2 from the germline V gene are LGHDT and YNNKEL (reference sequence). V shed 2 bases and J 8 bases; nucleotides not matched to a gene: 4. The DNA for the CDR3 is TGTGCCAGCAGCCAATTAGCGGGAGAATATGAGCAGTTCTTC. Protein product: CASSQLAGEYEQFF.

This clone has more than one count but fewer than ten. The rearrangement links TRBV9 to TRBJ2-3, with 8 positions matching TRBD2. This CDR3 contains 14 residues. CDR1 SGDLS and CDR2 YYNGEE come from the germline V gene. V shed 3 bases, J shed 5 bases, and the junction held 5 bases outside the gene matches. CDR3 DNA: TGTGCCAGCAGCGGCGGGAGGAGATTAGATACGCAGTATTTT. Its protein product is CASSGGRRLDTQYF.

This chain links TRBV5-5 with TRBJ1-1; tentatively, D is TRBD1 (6 bases). V shed 2 bases and J shed 2 bases, with 13 bases lying between them. The germline gives CDR1 SGHKS, CDR2 YYEKEE (reference sequence). This CDR3 spans 15 amino acids. Here the CDR3 reads CASSLRDIKNTEAFF. CDR3 DNA sequence: TGTGCCAGCAGCTTACGGGACATCAAAAACACTGAAGCTTTCTTT.

The J gene is TRBJ2-5, the V gene TRBV5-1; TRBD1 agrees at 11 bases. Germline V gives CDR1 SGHRS, CDR2 YFSETQ. V lost 4 bases and J lost 4; bases outside the gene matches: 9. CDR3 length: 16 residues. The CDR3 region is CASSEGQGVDRETQYF. CDR3 nucleotides: TGCGCCAGCAGCGAGGGACAGGGGGTAGATAGAGAGACCCAGTACTTC.

This chain links TRBV9 with TRBJ2-3, with TRBD1 matching over 8 bases. The CDR3 runs 16 residues. V shed 3 bases and J 1 base; nucleotides not matched to a gene: 7. Per germline, CDR1 SGDLS and CDR2 YYNGEE. The CDR3 nucleotides are TGTGCCAGCAGCGGGGCTCCGGGACAGGGCACAGATACGCAGTATTTT. This encodes CASSGAPGQGTDTQYF.

The rearrangement uses TRBV27 and TRBJ2-5; D perhaps matches TRBD1 (6 bases). The V end lost 2 bases, the J end lost 3 bases, and 13 bases lay between the germline ends. This CDR3 spans 15 amino acids. Germline V CDR1 and CDR2: MNHEY, SMNVEV (reference sequence). In nucleotides, the CDR3 is TGTGCCAGCAGTTTAATCCCACAGGGAAAAGAGACCCAGTACTTC. Protein sequence: CASSLIPQGKETQYF.